Listed here are 16 T cell receptor beta chains from one sample, sequenced in a study of T cell responses to AZD1222 COVID-19 vaccine. The repertoire was sequenced with immunoSEQ multiplex PCR; TCRdb's copy has only in-frame clones and lacks some. The sample holds about 90,000 clones; about 85% are singletons and the top ten take 4.5%. Here the sequenced sample was peripheral blood, taken 28 days after the second AZD1222 dose. The origin of the receptors is an adult who received the AZD1222 COVID-19 vaccine.

The J gene is TRBJ1-5, the V gene TRBV20-1; D is unclear. V gave up 3 bases and J gave up 0 bases, with 12 bases separating them. The CDR3 totals 15 residues. Germline CDR1 DFQATT, CDR2 SNEGSKA (reference sequence). The CDR3 loop is CSASPLHNSNQPQHF. In DNA form, the CDR3 reads TGCAGTGCTAGTCCCCTCCACAATAGCAATCAGCCCCAGCATTTT.

The chain recombines TRBV7-2 with TRBJ2-7, with 8 bases matching TRBD1. V lost 8 bases, J lost 3 bases, and 3 bases stayed unmatched. The CDR3 is 12 residues long. Germline CDR1 SGHTA, CDR2 FQGNSA. The CDR3 protein is CASRDRNYEQYF. DNA of the CDR3: TGTGCCAGCCGGGACAGGAACTACGAGCAGTACTTC.

The J gene is TRBJ2-3, the V gene TRBV7-3; D perhaps matches TRBD2 (6 bases). The CDR3 covers 18 residues. Germline CDR1 is SGHTA and CDR2 is FQGTGA. V was clipped by 3 bases and J by 0 bases, with 19 bases between them. CDR3 in amino acids: CASSFPLDSGTSTDTQYF. The CDR3 coding sequence is TGTGCCAGCAGCTTCCCCCTCGATAGCGGAACTAGCACAGATACGCAGTATTTT.

The J gene is TRBJ1-4, the V gene TRBV19, with D perhaps TRBD1 (5 bases). The CDR3 spans 14 residues. V lost 3 bases, J lost 4 bases, and 9 bases lay in between. In germline, CDR1 is LNHDA, CDR2 SQIVND (reference sequence). The CDR3 sequence is CASSMYGGNEKLFF. CDR3 in DNA: TGTGCCAGTAGTATGTACGGGGGTAATGAAAAACTGTTTTTT.

The V and J genes are TRBV19 and TRBJ1-1; D not certain. The CDR3 covers 13 residues. CDR1 and CDR2 (germline): LNHDA, SQIVND (reference sequence). Trimming pared 11 bases from V and 2 bases from J, leaving 15 bases between. The CDR3 DNA sequence: TGTGCCTCCCGTACCACACCAAACACTGAAGCTTTCTTT. This codes for CASRTTPNTEAFF.

The V gene is TRBV20-1, the J gene TRBJ1-5, with TRBD1 as a possible D gene (6 bases). V dropped 3 bases and J dropped 1 base, with 10 bases sitting between them. Germline CDR1 is DFQATT and CDR2 is SNEGSKA (reference sequence). The CDR3 spans 14 residues. CDR3 amino acids: CSASRTASNQPQHF. The CDR3 DNA follows: TGCAGTGCTAGTCGGACAGCAAGCAATCAGCCCCAGCATTTT.

The V gene is TRBV14, the J gene TRBJ2-7; no firm D call. The CDR3 loop spans 13 amino acids. Trimming left V 6 bases short and J 3 bases short, with 12 bases between. CDR1 and CDR2 (germline): SGHDN, FVKESK. In DNA form, the CDR3 reads TGTGCCAGCAGGTTCTCCGGATTCTACGAGCAGTACTTC. It codes for CASRFSGFYEQYF.

The chain has TRBV6-1 and TRBJ1-3; D call uncertain. Germline CDR1 and CDR2: MNHNS and SASEGT. V shed 3 bases and J shed 7 bases, with 7 bases lying between them. The CDR3 has 12 residues. The CDR3 protein is CASSDGWNTIYF. CDR3 DNA: TGTGCCAGCAGTGACGGTTGGAACACCATATATTTT.

Here the CDR3 DNA reads TGTGCCAGCAGCCCTCCTCCTGGCAGGTATGGGGCTGACGAGCAGTACTTC. Protein product: CASSPPPGRYGADEQYF. The gene calls are TRBV7-8 and TRBJ2-7; possible D gene TRBD1, 5 bases. Germline V gene data show CDR1 as SGHVS and CDR2 as FQNEAQ. The CDR3 is 17 amino acids. Trimming shortened V by 5 bases and J by 5 bases, and 25 bases separated the two germline ends.

This chain joins TRBV10-3 and TRBJ2-5; a weak D match, TRBD2 (5 bases). V lost 5 bases and J 2 bases, leaving 21 bases between the germline ends. The CDR3 consists of 17 residues. The germline gives CDR1 ENHRY, CDR2 SYGVKD. CDR3 in amino acids: CAISMNSEESAQETQYF. CDR3 nucleotide sequence: TGTGCCATCAGTATGAACTCGGAGGAATCGGCTCAAGAGACCCAGTACTTC.

The sample holds one count of this clone. The chain is built from TRBV6-5 and TRBJ2-7, with unresolved D. The germline gives CDR1 MNHEY, CDR2 SVGAGI. This CDR3 comprises 14 residues. Trimming stripped 4 bases from V and 2 bases from J, with 12 bases between. The CDR3 reads CASSFNRAAYEQYF. In DNA form, the CDR3 reads TGTGCCAGCAGTTTCAACCGGGCGGCCTACGAGCAGTACTTC.

The chain links TRBV5-8 to TRBJ2-3, with TRBD1 identical over 7 bases. The V and J ends lost 4 bases and 2 bases, in that order; junction bases with no gene match: 4. CDR1 and CDR2 from the germline V gene are SGHTS and YDEGEE. The CDR3 loop spans 14 amino acids. CDR3 sequence (DNA): TGTGCCAGCAGCATACAGGGGAACACAGATACGCAGTATTTT. Translation: CASSIQGNTDTQYF.

The chain employs TRBV4-1 and TRBJ2-1; a weak D match, TRBD1 (6 bases). Germline CDR1 reads MGHRA; CDR2 reads YSYEKL. V shed 0 bases and J shed 6 bases, with 18 bases lying between them. CDR3 size: 17 residues. The CDR3 loop reads CASSQDLTGALRNEQFF. In DNA form, the CDR3 reads TGCGCCAGCAGCCAAGATCTGACAGGAGCCCTGCGCAATGAGCAGTTCTTC.

The V call is TRBV6-5, the J call TRBJ2-7, with D tentatively TRBD1 (6 bases). Germline V gene sequence: CDR1 MNHEY, CDR2 SVGAGI. There are 14 residues in the CDR3. Deletions cut 8 bases from V and 0 bases from J, with 14 bases between. Here the CDR3 reads CASGSRGSSYEQYF. As DNA, the CDR3 is TGTGCCAGCGGCAGCAGGGGAAGCTCCTACGAGCAGTACTTC.

The rearrangement links TRBV6-2 or TRBV6-3 to TRBJ1-5; D is perhaps TRBD1 (5 bases). The CDR3 loop spans 18 amino acids. The germline CDR1 and CDR2 sequences are MNHEY and SVGEGT. The V gene lost 3 bases and the J gene lost 0 bases, with 18 bases spanning the gap. The CDR3 sequence: CASSYIGPTVNSNQPQHF. CDR3 sequence (DNA): TGTGCCAGCAGTTATATCGGGCCGACAGTCAATAGCAATCAGCCCCAGCATTTT.

The chain uses TRBV21-1 and TRBJ2-1. TRBV21-1 is a known pseudogene. There are 15 residues in the CDR3. CDR3 protein: CASSNGDPTYNEQFF. CDR3 coding DNA: TGTGCCAGCAGCAATGGGGACCCAACCTACAATGAGCAGTTCTTC.